The clone carrying this TCR beta chain was counted a single time. Its antigen is currently unknown. This CDR3 is built from 13 residues. Germline V gene sequence: CDR1 SGHDN, CDR2 FVKESK. The ends were cut back, 3 bases at V and 5 bases at J, with 10 bases in the middle. The data derive from a study of cytomegalovirus exposure and HLA in healthy donors. Turning to the study itself: Of around 400 genotyped donors, 75% to 90% grouped in the Caucasian-associated ancestry cluster.

PCR involved 60 Vbeta and 13 Jbeta primers. Study processing details: Per a later analysis, the number of unique TCR beta chains was approximately 80 million, of which roughly 11 million were shared. Sequencing used immunoSEQ multiplex PCR; TCRdb keeps in-frame clones, though not all of them. V, J and clone size derive from that table, while D and trimming were established from the DNA sequence. The sample yields about 140,000 clones, around 80% seen once. Study-level results: Reportedly, a later analysis found an Asian-associated ancestry cluster had fewer N-insertions than the approximately 600-donor mean. In vitro assays verified that a few CMV-associated chains recognized CMV antigens specifically.

V and J are TRBV14 and TRBJ1-2; D call uncertain. This TCR derives from a man between 25 and 39 years old in good health and CMV-seropositive. The specimen was PBMCs. The CDR3 nucleotides are TGTGCCAGCAGCCAGGCAGTGGAGTATGGCTACACCTTC. Protein: CASSQAVEYGYTF.